These 28 T cell receptor beta chains came from one sample sequenced in a study of shared clonotypes between healthy human individuals. TCRdb's copy holds only in-frame clones and misses some; the assay was immunoSEQ multiplex PCR. The sample contains about 2.3 million clones, 85% to 95% of which appear only once. The source material was naive CD4+ T cells from PBMCs. The subset denotes: CD45RA+ positively selected. These receptors were taken from a man aged 18 to 30 in good health. Some clones in this sample may be carry-over from other donors' samples.

The CDR3 DNA follows: TGTGCCAGCTCACGGGCTTATACGCAGGTCGACACCGGGGAGCTGTTTTTT. This gives the protein CASSRAYTQVDTGELFF. The chain couples TRBV18 to TRBJ2-2; D is uncertain. V lost 4 bases and J 3 bases, leaving 18 bases between the germline ends. This CDR3 is built from 17 residues. Germline-derived CDR1 and CDR2 are KGHSH and LQKENI.

This chain links TRBV5-1 with TRBJ1-2; D is perhaps TRBD1 (5 bases). V lost 4 bases and J 4 bases, leaving 14 bases between the germline ends. This CDR3 is built from 14 residues. Germline CDR1 and CDR2: SGHRS and YFSETQ. The CDR3 reads CASSAGRAGYGYTF. In DNA form, the CDR3 reads TGCGCCAGCAGCGCGGGCAGGGCCGGCTATGGCTACACCTTC.

This clone was recorded once. The J gene is TRBJ2-3, the V gene TRBV5-1; the D call may be TRBD1 or TRBD2 (6 bases each). Germline V gene sequence: CDR1 SGHRS, CDR2 YFSETQ. With 0 bases removed from V and 3 bases from J, the gap between germline ends came to 17 bases. This CDR3 is built from 17 residues. The CDR3 region is CASSLAAPGAATDTQYF. CDR3 nucleotides: TGCGCCAGCAGCTTGGCCGCGCCGGGGGCAGCTACAGATACGCAGTATTTT.

This clone is a singleton in its sample. The same CDR3 is also encoded by other DNA sequences in this sample. V and J are TRBV29-1 and TRBJ1-1, with D possibly being TRBD1 (6 bases). Between the trimmed V and J ends, which lost 1 base and 1 base, there was a span of 7 bases. CDR1 SQVTM and CDR2 ANQGSEA come from the germline V gene. This CDR3 has 13 amino acids. The DNA for the CDR3 is TGCAGCGTTGAAGGAGGGGGGAACACTGAAGCTTTCTTT. Translated, it gives CSVEGGGNTEAFF.

The chain is built from TRBV15 and TRBJ2-7; maybe TRBD1 (9 bases). Germline CDR1 is LNHNV and CDR2 is YYDKDF (reference sequence). The CDR3 runs 15 residues. The germline V and J ends were trimmed by 8 bases and 7 bases, with 24 bases remaining between them. Here the CDR3 reads CATSGGGTGTWEQYF. The CDR3 DNA reads as TGTGCCACCTCCGGGGGGGGGACAGGGACCTGGGAGCAGTACTTC.

The chain recombines TRBV5-6 with TRBJ1-2; D unresolved. Germline CDR1 and CDR2: SGHDT and YYEEEE. This CDR3 has 12 residues. V lost 4 bases to trimming and J lost 9 bases, with 13 bases between them. The CDR3 region is CASSTPLSRYTF. CDR3 bases: TGTGCCAGCAGCACCCCACTGAGTCGCTACACCTTC.

Notes on this clone: This sample includes further DNA sequences coding for the same CDR3. This chain joins TRBV27 and TRBJ2-1; D gene ambiguous. Per germline, CDR1 MNHEY and CDR2 SMNVEV (reference sequence). The V gene lost 5 bases and the J gene lost 2 bases, with 4 bases spanning the gap. The length of the CDR3 is 12 residues. The CDR3 region has the DNA TGTGCCAGCAGTACAGCCTACAATGAGCAGTTCTTC. It yields the protein CASSTAYNEQFF.

The genes are TRBV25-1 and TRBJ2-1; 10 bases map to TRBD1. The germline CDR1 and CDR2 sequences are MGHDK and SYGVNS. The CDR3 length is 17 residues. V shed 5 bases, J shed 1 base, and the junction held 8 bases outside the gene matches. For the CDR3, the DNA is TGTGCCAGCAGTCCCGAGGGGGACAGGGGATCCTACAATGAGCAGTTCTTC. It is translated as CASSPEGDRGSYNEQFF. The full variable domain, in which reference TRBV25-1 and TRBJ2-1 provide the parts outside the CDR3, is EADIYQTPRYLVIGTGKKITLECSQTMGHDKMYWYQQDPGMELHLIHYSYGVNSTEKGDLSSESTVSRIRTEHFPLTLESARPSHTSQYLCASSPEGDRGSYNEQFFGPGTRLTVL.

The rearrangement links TRBV9 to TRBJ2-3; TRBD2 matches 8 bases. The germline V gene has CDR1 SGDLS and CDR2 YYNGEE. Losses at the gene ends were 0 bases for V and 5 bases for J; bases not matched to a gene: 14. The CDR3 spans 18 residues. For the CDR3, the DNA is TGTGCCAGCAGCGTAGGAGCCCATCCGTTGCGGGAGGTAGATACGCAGTATTTT. Translating gives CASSVGAHPLREVDTQYF.

V is TRBV30 and J is TRBJ2-7, with 12 bases aligning to TRBD2. The CDR3 covers 15 residues. With 1 base clipped from V and 7 bases from J, the junction kept 8 bases outside the gene matches. Germline-derived CDR1 and CDR2 are GTSNPN and SVGIG (reference sequence). The CDR3 here is CAWSEGLAGSGEQYF. The CDR3 DNA follows: TGTGCCTGGAGTGAGGGACTAGCGGGTTCGGGGGAGCAGTACTTC.

Regarding this clone: Other DNA sequences from this sample encode an identical CDR3 as well. The J gene is TRBJ1-1, the V gene TRBV2; D is ambiguous. In germline, CDR1 is SNHLY, CDR2 FYNNEI. The V gene lost 2 bases and the J gene lost 0 bases, with 4 bases spanning the gap. This CDR3 comprises 13 residues. This chain's CDR3 is CASSETVNTEAFF. Written as DNA, the CDR3 is TGTGCCAGCAGTGAAACAGTGAACACTGAAGCTTTCTTT. Filled out from reference TRBV2 and TRBJ1-1, the complete variable domain reads EPEVTQTPSHQVTQMGQEVILRCVPISNHLYFYWYRQILGQKVEFLVSFYNNEISEKSEIFDDQFSVERPDGSNFTLKIRSTKLEDSAMYFCASSETVNTEAFFGQGTRLTVV.

V usage is TRBV7-9 and J usage is TRBJ2-5, with D maybe TRBD2 (6 bases). Germline V lookup: CDR1 SEHNR, CDR2 FQNEAQ (reference sequence). Trimming took 2 bases from V and 2 from J, leaving 12 bases between them. CDR3 size: 15 residues. CDR3 nucleotides: TGTGCCAGCAGCTTAACCTTGGCGGGACAAGAGACCCAGTACTTC. This encodes CASSLTLAGQETQYF.

The chain has TRBV15 and TRBJ1-5; 9 bases are shared with TRBD1. Germline values: CDR1 LNHNV, CDR2 YYDKDF (reference sequence). V shed 5 bases, J shed 5 bases, and the junction held 13 bases outside the gene matches. This CDR3 comprises 17 residues. CDR3 sequence (DNA): TGTGCCACCAGCCCGTACCCCTGGACAGGGGAGGATCAGCCCCAGCATTTT. Encoded protein: CATSPYPWTGEDQPQHF. The whole variable domain, remainder taken from reference TRBV15 and TRBJ1-5, is DAMVIQNPRYQVTQFGKPVTLSCSQTLNHNVMYWYQQKSSQAPKLLFHYYDKDFNNEADTPDNFQSRRPNTSFCFLDIRSPGLGDTAMYLCATSPYPWTGEDQPQHFGDGTRLSIL.

This clone came up once. This chain links TRBV30 with TRBJ1-3; D gene uncertain. Trimming pared 7 bases from V and 4 bases from J, leaving 14 bases between. The germline V gene encodes CDR1 GTSNPN and CDR2 SVGIG (reference sequence). CDR3 length equals 13 residues. CDR3 DNA sequence: TGTGCCTTGACCGGGTTCCGAGGAAACACCATATATTTT. Its translation: CALTGFRGNTIYF.

As to this clone: Within the sample, other DNA sequences also encode this same CDR3. The V call is TRBV30, the J call TRBJ1-1, with D unresolved. The germline gives CDR1 GTSNPN, CDR2 SVGIG (reference sequence). CDR3 length: 11 residues. V lost 0 bases to trimming and J lost 8 bases, with 7 bases between them. The CDR3 region is CAWSVPAEAFF. CDR3 nucleotides: TGTGCCTGGAGTGTACCGGCCGAAGCTTTCTTT.

A single count supports this clone. This chain connects TRBV27 to TRBJ2-7; D gene uncertain. Germline V gene lookup returns CDR1 MNHEY and CDR2 SMNVEV (reference sequence). V gave up 3 bases and J gave up 12 bases, with 15 bases separating them. There are 12 residues in the CDR3. The CDR3 region is CASSFPQPVGYF. The CDR3 DNA sequence: TGTGCCAGCAGTTTCCCTCAGCCAGTTGGGTACTTC.

This rearrangement joins TRBV12-5 to TRBJ2-1, with 7 bases lining up with TRBD1. The CDR3 is 14 residues long. Trimming cost V 6 bases and J 6 bases; bases outside gene matches: 8. CDR1 is LGHNT, CDR2 FRNRAP, per germline. In nucleotides, the CDR3 is TGTGCTAGTGGCCCAGGGGGATCCACCAATGAGCAGTTCTTC. It yields the protein CASGPGGSTNEQFF.

The gene calls are TRBV27 and TRBJ2-1, with D tentatively TRBD1 (6 bases). Germline-derived CDR1 and CDR2 are MNHEY and SMNVEV (reference sequence). This CDR3 region has 17 residues. Trimming pared 5 bases from V and 0 bases from J, leaving 17 bases between. The CDR3 coding sequence is TGTGCCAGCAGTCCAGAGGCAGGGGTGAGCTCCTACAATGAGCAGTTCTTC. Its translation: CASSPEAGVSSYNEQFF.

This chain joins TRBV27 and TRBJ1-1, with D possibly matching TRBD1 (6 bases). V was cut by 5 bases and J by 5 bases, with 15 bases left in between. CDR3 length: 14 amino acids. Germline V gives CDR1 MNHEY, CDR2 SMNVEV (reference sequence). The CDR3 reads CASSDRSDRTEAFF. The CDR3 coding sequence is TGTGCCAGCAGTGACAGGTCGGATCGAACTGAAGCTTTCTTT.

In DNA, the CDR3 is TGTGCCAGCAGCCCAGGGGGGGCCCGCACAGATACGCAGTATTTT. It codes for CASSPGGARTDTQYF. V is TRBV14 and J is TRBJ2-3; D possibly uses TRBD1 or TRBD2 (7 bases each). CDR1 is SGHDN, CDR2 FVKESK, per germline. The CDR3 is made up of 15 amino acids. V lost 4 bases, J lost 1 base, and 12 bases lay in between.

The sample holds one count of this clone. The CDR3 protein is CASSLKTGEGNEQFF. In DNA form, the CDR3 reads TGTGCCAGCAGCTTGAAGACAGGGGAAGGCAATGAGCAGTTCTTC. The chain uses TRBV5-4 and TRBJ2-1, with 8 bases identical to TRBD1. The CDR3 totals 15 residues. Germline V gene lookup returns CDR1 SGHNT and CDR2 YYREEE (reference sequence). With V trimmed by 1 base and J by 6 bases, 6 bases remained unmatched.

The chain carries TRBV18 and TRBJ1-2; D is perhaps TRBD1 (5 bases). V was shortened by 5 bases and J by 6 bases, with 16 bases between the two germline ends. CDR1 is KGHSH and CDR2 is LQKENI in the germline V gene. The length of the CDR3 is 14 residues. CDR3 nucleotides: TGTGCCAGCTCAGCGCAGGGAAGATTTGATGGCTACACCTTC. Translating gives CASSAQGRFDGYTF.

The gene calls are TRBV5-4 and TRBJ2-1; TRBD2 agrees at 8 bases. CDR1 and CDR2 (germline): SGHNT, YYREEE (reference sequence). The CDR3 spans 15 residues. Losses at the gene ends were 5 bases for V and 8 bases for J; bases not matched to a gene: 12. In DNA form, the CDR3 reads TGTGCCAGCAGTATCGCGGGACTAGTCAGATATGAGCAGTTCTTC. Amino acid sequence: CASSIAGLVRYEQFF. The whole variable domain, filled in from reference TRBV5-4 and TRBJ2-1, reads ETGVTQSPTHLIKTRGQQVTLRCSSQSGHNTVSWYQQALGQGPQFIFQYYREEENGRGNFPPRFSGLQFPNYSSELNVNALELDDSALYLCASSIAGLVRYEQFFGPGTRLTVL.

This chain uses TRBV30 with TRBJ2-1; TRBD1 aligns across 7 bases. V shed 0 bases, J shed 3 bases, and the junction held 8 bases outside the gene matches. CDR3 length: 16 amino acids. Germline CDR1 reads GTSNPN; CDR2 reads SVGIG (reference sequence). Written as DNA, the CDR3 is TGTGCCTGGAGTGTAAGGGGGCAGGGTAACTACAATGAGCAGTTCTTC. Its translation: CAWSVRGQGNYNEQFF.

The J gene is TRBJ2-1, the V gene TRBV6-5; 8 bases match TRBD2. In germline, CDR1 is MNHEY, CDR2 SVGAGI. With 2 bases clipped from V and 3 bases from J, the junction kept 6 bases outside the gene matches. The CDR3 extends over 16 amino acids. The CDR3 spells CASSYLSTSDYNEQFF. The CDR3 nucleotides are TGTGCCAGCAGTTACCTTTCGACTAGCGACTACAATGAGCAGTTCTTC.

This chain joins TRBV5-1 and TRBJ1-4; the D is unclear. Germline CDR1 and CDR2: SGHRS and YFSETQ. The CDR3 runs to 16 residues. V gave up 4 bases and J gave up 8 bases, with 21 bases separating them. CDR3 nucleotide sequence: TGCGCCAGCAGCATTGCCCCCACAGCCGGTAGAGAAAAACTGTTTTTT. Amino acids: CASSIAPTAGREKLFF. The variable domain in full, completed from reference TRBV5-1 and TRBJ1-4, reads KAGVTQTPRYLIKTRGQQVTLSCSPISGHRSVSWYQQTPGQGLQFLFEYFSETQRNKGNFPGRFSGRQFSNSRSEMNVSTLELGDSALYLCASSIAPTAGREKLFFGSGTQLSVL.

V and J are TRBV7-9 and TRBJ2-3; 8 nucleotides align to TRBD2. CDR1 and CDR2 from the germline V gene are SEHNR and FQNEAQ (reference sequence). CDR3 length: 17 residues. V lost 4 bases and J lost 0; bases outside the gene matches: 9. The CDR3 region is CASSYPGLAVSTDTQYF. Here the CDR3 DNA reads TGTGCCAGCAGCTACCCAGGACTAGCAGTTAGCACAGATACGCAGTATTTT.

The chain couples TRBV6-1 to TRBJ1-1, with D unresolved. The CDR3 contains 16 residues. V shed 2 bases and J shed 2 bases, with 15 bases lying between them. Germline loops: CDR1 MNHNS, CDR2 SASEGT. DNA of the CDR3: TGTGCCAGCAGTGAAACTTTGTCTAACGGAAACACTGAAGCTTTCTTT. Translating gives CASSETLSNGNTEAFF.